This T cell receptor (beta chain) was recovered during a study of blood T cell repertoires in COVID-19. Study background: T cells, B-cell-depleted T cells, or PBMCs supplied cDNA or gDNA.

Per the authors' pipeline: It was from reference gene primer amplification that nucleated cell counts were estimated. TCRdb's table, derived via immunoSEQ multiplex PCR, lists solely in-frame clones and lacks some. That table is the source of V, J and clone size, and D and trimming were worked out from the DNA. The data contain fewer than 350,000 clones, approximately 91% of them singletons. The participants were between roughly 18 and 90 years old and came from about two dozen US areas. Categorization into cohorts depended on clinical history that participants reported. The CDR3 totals 13 residues. Trimming removed 4 bases at V and 4 bases at J, with 10 bases between. Germline CDR1 is SEHNR and CDR2 is FQNEAQ (reference sequence).

The source of this sequence is a woman in her thirties or forties with acute COVID-19. Specimen: PBMCs or T cells enriched from blood (not recorded which). The chain couples TRBV7-9 to TRBJ1-2; the D gene is possibly TRBD1 (6 bases). This CDR3 reads CASSWTETYGYTF. CDR3 bases: TGTGCCAGCAGCTGGACAGAAACCTATGGCTACACCTTC.